The 10 T cell receptor beta chains presented below share a single source sample, sequenced in a study of OX40 agonist ivuxolimab in advanced cancers. The method was immunoSEQ multiplex PCR; TCRdb's version includes in-frame clones alone and lacks a portion of them. This sample carries 58,000 or so clones, 83% of them seen once, and the ten largest clones take approximately 0.63%. Sample: CD4+ or CD8+ T cells sorted from blood, taken in a trial of the OX40 agonist ivuxolimab. The receptors stem from an adult with an advanced solid tumor such as melanoma, head and neck, liver or kidney cancer.

This rearrangement joins TRBV6-5 to TRBJ1-6, with D tentatively TRBD1 (5 bases). The CDR3 extends over 15 amino acids. Between the trimmed V and J ends, which lost 2 bases and 8 bases, there was a span of 13 bases. Germline-derived CDR1 and CDR2 are MNHEY and SVGAGI. The CDR3 nucleotides read TGTGCCAGCAGTTACAAAGGGGTATTTGATTCACCCCTCCACTTT. It specifies CASSYKGVFDSPLHF.

The chain uses TRBV5-1 and TRBJ1-1; 11 bases align to TRBD1. The CDR3 consists of 16 residues. V trimming: 0 bases; J trimming: 4 bases; junction bases outside the gene matches: 5. Germline CDR1 and CDR2: SGHRS and YFSETQ. CDR3 sequence (DNA): TGCGCCAGCAGCTTGGGGGACAGGGGGACGGGCACTGAAGCTTTCTTT. Amino acid sequence: CASSLGDRGTGTEAFF.

This chain joins TRBV11-2 and TRBJ2-3; D is unclear. The CDR3 has 12 residues. The ends were cut back, 5 bases at V and 0 bases at J, with 3 bases in the middle. Germline V gene data show CDR1 as SGHAT and CDR2 as FQNNGV. Here the CDR3 reads CASSISTDTQYF. CDR3 DNA sequence: TGTGCCAGCAGCATCAGCACAGATACGCAGTATTTT.

The chain uses TRBV25-1 and TRBJ1-5; D uncertain. Per the germline V gene, CDR1 is MGHDK and CDR2 is SYGVNS. V lost 3 bases and J 9 bases, leaving 21 bases between the germline ends. The CDR3 runs to 16 residues. CDR3 sequence: CASSDARASTRRPQHF. In DNA form, the CDR3 reads TGTGCCAGCAGTGATGCCCGGGCCTCTACCCGGCGGCCCCAGCATTTT.

The chain uses TRBV27 and TRBJ1-3; no clear D gene. The CDR3 runs 16 residues. Trimming removed 5 bases at V and 0 bases at J, with 14 bases between. From germline, CDR1 is MNHEY and CDR2 SMNVEV (reference sequence). The CDR3 protein is CASSPRTPYSGNTIYF. The CDR3 DNA is TGTGCCAGCAGTCCTCGGACTCCTTACTCTGGAAACACCATATATTTT.

V and J are TRBV5-1 and TRBJ2-1; D might be TRBD1 or TRBD2, each matching 5 bases. The germline V and J ends were trimmed by 0 bases and 5 bases, with 9 bases remaining between them. CDR3 size: 14 residues. Germline CDR1 and CDR2: SGHRS and YFSETQ. CDR3 bases: TGCGCCAGCAGCTTGGGGGACGGAAACAATGAGCAGTTCTTC. It yields the protein CASSLGDGNNEQFF.

V is TRBV28 and J is TRBJ2-7; D gene uncertain. Germline CDR1 MDHEN, CDR2 SYDVKM. The CDR3 has 11 residues. With 5 bases removed from V and 4 bases from J, the gap between germline ends came to 6 bases. The CDR3 protein is CASSLTYEQYF. As DNA, the CDR3 is TGTGCCAGCAGTCTGACGTACGAGCAGTACTTC. Variable domain in full (rest from reference TRBV28 and TRBJ2-7): DVKVTQSSRYLVKRTGEKVFLECVQDMDHENMFWYRQDPGLGLRLIYFSYDVKMKEKGDIPEGYSVSREKKERFSLILESASTNQTSMYLCASSLTYEQYFGPGTRLTVT.

The chain is built from TRBV6-5 and TRBJ1-4, with TRBD1 identical over 7 bases. Germline CDR1 reads MNHEY; CDR2 reads SVGAGI. The J segment lost 8 bases and the V segment lost 6 bases, leaving 9 bases of the junction unmatched. The CDR3 runs to 14 residues. The CDR3 nucleotides read TGTGCCAGCAGAACTACAGGGGTCGCGGAAAAACTGTTTTTT. This sequence encodes CASRTTGVAEKLFF.

The chain joins TRBV4-2 to TRBJ1-4, with 10 bases lining up with TRBD1. Germline trimming cut 6 bases from V and 5 bases from J; bases unmatched to any gene: 3. This CDR3 region has 14 residues. Germline V lookup: CDR1 LGHNA, CDR2 YNFKEQ. CDR3 residues: CASRPGQGNEKLFF. CDR3 nucleotide sequence: TGTGCCAGCAGGCCGGGACAGGGGAATGAAAAACTGTTTTTT.

The chain uses TRBV5-1 and TRBJ2-3, with a tentative D call TRBD1 (5 bases). The CDR3 totals 13 residues. Germline V lookup: CDR1 SGHRS, CDR2 YFSETQ. With 6 bases removed from V and 5 bases from J, the gap between germline ends came to 13 bases. The CDR3 protein is CASTRSREDTQYF. The DNA of the CDR3 is TGCGCCAGCACCAGGAGCAGGGAAGATACGCAGTATTTT.